This TCR beta chain is drawn from a study of T-cell memory formation after mild COVID-19. Study outcomes and limitations: Clones shrinking from day 15 to 85 showed even CD4/CD8 mixes; later expanders tilted CD4+.

Remarks on this clonotype: The target antigen is unknown.

Per the germline V gene, CDR1 is SGHAT and CDR2 is FQNNGV. The CDR3 extends over 17 amino acids. Trimming took 4 bases from V and 2 from J; bases not matched to a gene: 12. cDNA libraries for TCR alpha and TCR beta, carrying sample barcodes and UMIs, came from 5'RACE with constant-segment primers. TCRdb ran MiXCR on the 5' RACE reads and lists one entry per CDR3 protein. This sample has approximately 100,000 distinct CDR3 sequences, with around 10% found just once. Sequencing was carried out using PBMCs or a T cell subset sorted from them (not recorded which). This TCR was recovered from a man between 18 and 29 years old who had mild COVID-19 (a few samples of this study predate the infection). Cell type and time point are not known. The chain links TRBV11-2 to TRBJ1-1; 8 nucleotides line up with TRBD1. The CDR3 loop reads CASSWDRSGNLNTEAFF. CDR3 DNA: TGTGCCAGCAGCTGGGACAGGTCGGGGAACCTAAACACTGAAGCTTTCTTT.